These 25 T cell receptor beta chains were sequenced from one sample in a study of cytomegalovirus exposure and HLA in healthy donors (dated by TCRdb to 2016 to 2017). Libraries were made using the immunoSEQ multiplex PCR assay. Held by TCRdb, this immuneACCESS table contains in-frame sequences only and omits some clones. Under half of the omission traces to an unresolved V gene where checked; the cause of the rest is unknown. The sample table lists 200,000 to 300,000 clones, approximately 83% of them with a count of one. The biggest ten clones account for about 1.2% of the sample. The sample comprised PBMCs. These receptors all come from a young woman in good health and CMV-seropositive.

In this sample, this clone turned up a few times. This chain connects TRBV20-1 to TRBJ1-2, with 12 bases that match TRBD1. This CDR3 is 11 amino acids long. From germline, CDR1 is DFQATT and CDR2 SNEGSKA (reference sequence). CDR3 bases: TGCCTCGGGACAGGGGGCTCTGGCTACACCTTC. Translating gives CLGTGGSGYTF.

The genes are TRBV5-1 and TRBJ2-5, with 7 bases that match TRBD2. Looked up from germline, CDR1 is SGHRS and CDR2 is YFSETQ. This CDR3 spans 16 amino acids. V dropped 4 bases and J dropped 4; count of bases not matched to a gene: 13. This CDR3 is CASSLDVGGSAETQYF. For the CDR3, the DNA is TGCGCCAGCAGCCTGGATGTGGGCGGGAGTGCAGAGACCCAGTACTTC.

The sample holds a few counts of this clone. The chain recombines TRBV6-1 with TRBJ2-7, with 9 positions matching TRBD1. V dropped 6 bases and J dropped 6; count of bases not matched to a gene: 9. There are 14 residues in the CDR3. Germline V gives CDR1 MNHNS, CDR2 SASEGT. The CDR3 reads CASSPGTGISEQYF. As DNA, the CDR3 is TGTGCCAGCAGCCCCGGGACAGGGATATCCGAGCAGTACTTC.

This chain connects TRBV27 to TRBJ2-7; a possible D gene is TRBD1 (6 bases). CDR3 length: 14 amino acids. With 8 bases removed from V and 2 bases from J, the gap between germline ends came to 16 bases. Germline V lookup: CDR1 MNHEY, CDR2 SMNVEV (reference sequence). The CDR3: CASRPGTSPYEQYF. CDR3 nucleotide sequence: TGTGCCAGCCGCCCCGGGACATCTCCCTACGAGCAGTACTTC.

This clone was observed a few times. The chain couples TRBV7-6 to TRBJ2-5; 9 bases fit TRBD1. V lost 5 bases, J lost 5 bases, and 9 bases stayed unmatched. The CDR3 is 15 residues long. Germline-derived CDR1 and CDR2 are SGHVS and FNYEAQ. The DNA for the CDR3 is TGTGCCAGCAGCCTCGGACAGGGGCAGGCGGAGACCCAGTACTTC. It is translated as CASSLGQGQAETQYF.

This chain uses TRBV27 with TRBJ1-1; possibly TRBD1 for D (6 bases). The CDR3 runs 13 residues. Germline-derived CDR1 and CDR2 are MNHEY and SMNVEV (reference sequence). With 6 bases removed from V and 4 bases from J, the gap between germline ends came to 12 bases. The CDR3 DNA sequence: TGTGCCAGCAGGAGTAACAGGGTCACTGAAGCTTTCTTT. It codes for CASRSNRVTEAFF.

CDR3 in DNA: TGTGCCAGCAGCCAAGATCTCAGATTGAACACCGGGGAGCTGTTTTTT. Amino acid sequence: CASSQDLRLNTGELFF. V usage is TRBV14 and J usage is TRBJ2-2; D unresolved. The CDR3 loop spans 16 amino acids. Trimming removed 0 bases at V and 1 base at J, with 9 bases between. The germline CDR1 and CDR2 sequences are SGHDN and FVKESK.

CDR3 sequence reads: CASSLVRASGNYEQYF. The CDR3 DNA reads as TGTGCCAGCAGCTTAGTCCGGGCTAGCGGGAACTACGAGCAGTACTTC. V usage is TRBV7-6 and J usage is TRBJ2-7; TRBD2 aligns across 9 bases. The germline V gene encodes CDR1 SGHVS and CDR2 FNYEAQ. The CDR3 totals 16 residues. J lost 3 bases, V lost 1 base, and 7 bases had no gene match.

The chain carries TRBV6-4 and TRBJ2-2; D unclear. Trimming pared 10 bases from V and 5 bases from J, leaving 17 bases between. The CDR3 totals 14 residues. Germline loops: CDR1 MRHNA, CDR2 SNTAGT. CDR3 in amino acids: CAKIRPGATGELFF. In nucleotides, the CDR3 is TGTGCCAAAATTAGACCCGGAGCAACCGGGGAGCTGTTTTTT.

The CDR3 loop is CASSVVSGGSNTDTQYF. The CDR3 DNA reads TGTGCCAGCAGCGTAGTGAGTGGCGGGAGTAACACAGATACGCAGTATTTT. The chain couples TRBV9 to TRBJ2-3; 7 nucleotides agree with TRBD2. V shed 0 bases, J shed 2 bases, and the junction held 9 bases outside the gene matches. The CDR3 has 17 amino acids. Germline V gene lookup returns CDR1 SGDLS and CDR2 YYNGEE.

This clone was seen only a few times. V gene TRBV23-1 combines with J gene TRBJ2-2, with 9 nucleotides matching TRBD1. TRBV23-1 is noted as an ORF with a role that remains uncertain. V dropped 0 bases and J dropped 4; count of bases not matched to a gene: 9. The CDR3 is made up of 18 amino acids. CDR3 region: CASSQSWRDRDVTGELFF. CDR3 coding DNA: TGCGCCAGCAGTCAATCGTGGAGGGACAGGGATGTCACCGGGGAGCTGTTTTTT.

The CDR3: CAWSALGTAREQYF. CDR3 in DNA: TGTGCCTGGAGTGCCCTTGGGACAGCGCGGGAGCAGTACTTC. This chain uses TRBV30 with TRBJ2-7, with 7 bases aligning to TRBD1. Trimming removed 1 base from V and 7 bases from J; junction bases left unmatched: 10. The germline V gene encodes CDR1 GTSNPN and CDR2 SVGIG (reference sequence). The CDR3 runs to 14 residues.

This chain uses TRBV5-6 with TRBJ1-4, with D uncertain. V was clipped by 1 base and J by 7 bases, with 8 bases between them. Germline V gene sequence: CDR1 SGHDT, CDR2 YYEEEE. The CDR3 has 13 residues. This chain's CDR3 is CASSLYSLEKLFF. The CDR3 coding sequence is TGTGCCAGCAGCTTGTACAGCCTTGAAAAACTGTTTTTT. Looking up the rest from reference TRBV5-6 and TRBJ1-4 gives the full variable domain: DAGVTQSPTHLIKTRGQQVTLRCSPKSGHDTVSWYQQALGQGPQFIFQYYEEEERQRGNFPDRFSGHQFPNYSSELNVNALLLGDSALYLCASSLYSLEKLFFGSGTQLSVL.

V gene TRBV2 combines with J gene TRBJ2-7, with 12 bases that match TRBD2. V gave up 4 bases and J gave up 6 bases; unmatched junction bases: 10. The germline gives CDR1 SNHLY, CDR2 FYNNEI. This CDR3 is 16 amino acids long. The CDR3, as DNA: TGTGCCAGCAGTGTTGTCGCGCTAGCGGGAGGGTCCGAGCAGTACTTC. This encodes CASSVVALAGGSEQYF. The whole variable domain, filled in from reference TRBV2 and TRBJ2-7, reads EPEVTQTPSHQVTQMGQEVILRCVPISNHLYFYWYRQILGQKVEFLVSFYNNEISEKSEIFDDQFSVERPDGSNFTLKIRSTKLEDSAMYFCASSVVALAGGSEQYFGPGTRLTVT.

The chain links TRBV13 to TRBJ2-7; 11 bases map to TRBD2. Germline assignment: CDR1 PRHDT and CDR2 FYEKMQ (reference sequence). V gave up 5 bases and J gave up 2 bases; unmatched junction bases: 8. The CDR3 covers 16 residues. The CDR3 reads CASSPVTSGMTYEQYF. Here the CDR3 DNA reads TGTGCCAGCAGCCCCGTGACTAGCGGGATGACCTACGAGCAGTACTTC.

This CDR3 is CAWSSGDEQFF. Written as DNA, the CDR3 is TGTGCCTGGAGTTCAGGGGATGAGCAGTTCTTC. The chain couples TRBV30 to TRBJ2-1; TRBD1 might be the D (6 bases). This CDR3 contains 11 residues. With 2 bases removed from V and 8 bases from J, the gap between germline ends came to 7 bases. Germline CDR1 reads GTSNPN; CDR2 reads SVGIG (reference sequence).

The V and J genes are TRBV5-5 and TRBJ2-7; 13 positions match TRBD2. CDR3 length: 16 residues. The V segment lost 4 bases and the J segment 3 bases; nucleotides outside the gene matches: 7. Looked up from germline, CDR1 is SGHKS and CDR2 is YYEKEE (reference sequence). CDR3 region: CASSIGLAGVGYEQYF. The CDR3 DNA reads TGTGCCAGCAGCATTGGACTAGCGGGAGTTGGCTACGAGCAGTACTTC.

The V and J genes are TRBV7-3 and TRBJ2-1, with D hard to call. The CDR3 has 15 residues. V dropped 4 bases and J dropped 7 bases, with 17 bases sitting between them. CDR1 SGHTA and CDR2 FQGTGA come from the germline V gene. CDR3 protein: CASSSNLGSTNEQFF. DNA of the CDR3: TGTGCCAGCAGCTCAAACCTGGGCAGCACGAATGAGCAGTTCTTC.

The rearrangement joins TRBV28 to TRBJ1-2; TRBD1 matches at 7 bases. Germline CDR1 is MDHEN and CDR2 is SYDVKM. This CDR3 is built from 15 residues. After removal of 3 bases from V and 2 bases from J, the junction contained 6 bases not matched to a gene. CDR3 nucleotide sequence: TGTGCCAGCAGTTTCACAGGGGCCTTAAACTATGGCTACACCTTC. Translation: CASSFTGALNYGYTF.

The DNA for the CDR3 is TGTGCCAGCAGCCCTTCGGGGATAAGCACAGATACGCAGTATTTT. It yields the protein CASSPSGISTDTQYF. The rearrangement joins TRBV7-9 to TRBJ2-3, with D perhaps matching TRBD2 (5 bases). V lost 5 bases, J lost 0 bases, and 12 bases lay in between. The length of the CDR3 is 15 residues. CDR1 SEHNR and CDR2 FQNEAQ come from the germline V gene (reference sequence).

V and J are TRBV15 and TRBJ1-5; D gene uncertain. V was trimmed by 5 bases and J by 7 bases, leaving 12 bases between them. The CDR3 consists of 13 residues. Germline CDR1 and CDR2: LNHNV and YYDKDF (reference sequence). The CDR3 sequence is CATSGDSPQPQHF. The CDR3 DNA is TGTGCCACCAGCGGCGACTCTCCCCAGCCCCAGCATTTT.

The rearrangement joins TRBV7-8 to TRBJ2-4, with TRBD1 identical over 10 bases. The CDR3 loop spans 19 amino acids. Germline-derived CDR1 and CDR2 are SGHVS and FQNEAQ. V lost 5 bases to trimming and J lost 1 base; unmatched junction nucleotides: 14. The CDR3 sequence: CASSLLRDRGSSAKNIQYF. DNA for the CDR3: TGTGCCAGCAGCCTACTCCGGGACAGGGGATCTTCGGCCAAAAACATTCAGTACTTC.

Only one count was recorded for this clone. This chain connects TRBV9 to TRBJ1-4; 11 bases align to TRBD1. CDR3 length: 15 residues. CDR1 is SGDLS and CDR2 is YYNGEE in the germline V gene. Germline trimming cut 3 bases from V and 6 bases from J; bases unmatched to any gene: 4. The CDR3 bases are TGTGCCAGCAGCGAGCCGGGACAGGGGGATGAAAAACTGTTTTTT. It is translated as CASSEPGQGDEKLFF.

The chain has TRBV7-8 and TRBJ1-1; D possibly corresponds to TRBD1 (6 bases). Germline-derived CDR1 and CDR2 are SGHVS and FQNEAQ. This CDR3 contains 17 residues. Trimming shortened V by 5 bases and J by 0 bases, and 19 bases separated the two germline ends. CDR3 sequence reads: CASSALATTGLNTEAFF. CDR3 sequence (DNA): TGTGCCAGCAGCGCGCTCGCCACTACAGGGCTGAACACTGAAGCTTTCTTT.

The gene calls are TRBV30 and TRBJ1-1, with TRBD1 identical over 12 bases. The junction had 8 bases not matched to a gene; V was cut back by 3 bases and J by 6 bases. The CDR3 is 15 amino acids. Germline CDR1 GTSNPN, CDR2 SVGIG (reference sequence). This chain's CDR3 is CAWRPRDRGLSEAFF. For the CDR3, the DNA is TGTGCCTGGAGGCCCCGGGACAGGGGGCTTTCTGAAGCTTTCTTT.